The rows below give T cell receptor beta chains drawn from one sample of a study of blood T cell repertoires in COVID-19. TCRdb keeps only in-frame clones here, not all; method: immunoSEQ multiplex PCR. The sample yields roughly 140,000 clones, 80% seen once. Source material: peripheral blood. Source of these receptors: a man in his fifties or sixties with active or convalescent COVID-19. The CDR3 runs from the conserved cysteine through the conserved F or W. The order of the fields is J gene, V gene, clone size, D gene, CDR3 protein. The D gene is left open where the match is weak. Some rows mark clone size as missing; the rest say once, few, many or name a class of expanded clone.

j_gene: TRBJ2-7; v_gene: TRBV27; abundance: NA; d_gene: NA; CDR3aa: CASSSLGEQYF
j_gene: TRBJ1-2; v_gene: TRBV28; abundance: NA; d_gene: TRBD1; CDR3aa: CASSRGQADYGYTF
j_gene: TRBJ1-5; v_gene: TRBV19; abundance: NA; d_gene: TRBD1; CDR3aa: CASSIRSGTGNQPQHF
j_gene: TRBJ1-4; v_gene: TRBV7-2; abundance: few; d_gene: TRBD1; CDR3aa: CASSLEGTGLNEKLFF
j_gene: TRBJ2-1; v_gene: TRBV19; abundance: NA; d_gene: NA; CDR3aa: CASSIDGGSGYNEQFF
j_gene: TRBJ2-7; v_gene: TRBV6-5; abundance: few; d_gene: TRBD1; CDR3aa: CANSGTGYEQYF
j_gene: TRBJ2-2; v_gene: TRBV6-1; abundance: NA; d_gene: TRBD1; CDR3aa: CATLQGDTGELFF
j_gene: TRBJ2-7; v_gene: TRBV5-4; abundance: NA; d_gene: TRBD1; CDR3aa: CASSSGQIASYEQYF
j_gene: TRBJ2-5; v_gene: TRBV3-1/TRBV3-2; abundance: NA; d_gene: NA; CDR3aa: CASSGRGTQYF
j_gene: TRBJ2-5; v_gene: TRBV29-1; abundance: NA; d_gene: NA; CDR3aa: CSVVPRGETQYF
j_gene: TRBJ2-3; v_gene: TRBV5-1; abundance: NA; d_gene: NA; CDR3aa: CASTPTEGGPGYF
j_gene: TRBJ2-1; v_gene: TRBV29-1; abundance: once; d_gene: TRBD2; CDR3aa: CSVAETSGRRYEQFF
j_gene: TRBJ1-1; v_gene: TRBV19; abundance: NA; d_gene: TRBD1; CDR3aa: CASSIPTGFAEAFF
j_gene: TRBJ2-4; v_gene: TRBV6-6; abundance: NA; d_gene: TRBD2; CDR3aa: CASSYPGGAKNIQYF
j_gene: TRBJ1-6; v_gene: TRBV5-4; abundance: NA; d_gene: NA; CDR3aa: CASSSYNTVNNSPLHF
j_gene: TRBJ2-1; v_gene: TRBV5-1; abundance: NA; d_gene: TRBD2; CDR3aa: CASSLQGLHNEQFF
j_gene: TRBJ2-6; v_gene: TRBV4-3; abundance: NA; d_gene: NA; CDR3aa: CASSQDRGTGANVLTF
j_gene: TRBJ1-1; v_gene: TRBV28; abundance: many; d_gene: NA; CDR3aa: CASSLGGNGAVEAFF
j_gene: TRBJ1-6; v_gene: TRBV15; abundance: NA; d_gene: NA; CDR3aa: CATRYGHVDSPLHF
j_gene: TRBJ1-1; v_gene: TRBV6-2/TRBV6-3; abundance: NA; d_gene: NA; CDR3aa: CASSGRPGRRTEAFF
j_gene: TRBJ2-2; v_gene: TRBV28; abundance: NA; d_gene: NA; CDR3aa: CASSFYRGGPGELFF
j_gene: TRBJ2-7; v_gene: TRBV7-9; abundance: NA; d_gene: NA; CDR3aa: CASSLTAGTAEQYF
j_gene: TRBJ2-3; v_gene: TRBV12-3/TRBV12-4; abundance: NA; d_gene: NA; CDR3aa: CASGALTDTQYF
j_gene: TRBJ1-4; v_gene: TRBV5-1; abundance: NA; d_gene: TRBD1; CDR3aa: CASRNDRAYNEKLFF
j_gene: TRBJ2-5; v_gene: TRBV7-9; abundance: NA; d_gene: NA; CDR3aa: CASSLAETQYF
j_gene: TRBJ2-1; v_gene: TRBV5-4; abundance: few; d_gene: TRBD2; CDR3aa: CASSSSGRADDEQFF
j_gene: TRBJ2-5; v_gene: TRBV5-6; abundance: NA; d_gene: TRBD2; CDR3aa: CASSRLAKETQYF
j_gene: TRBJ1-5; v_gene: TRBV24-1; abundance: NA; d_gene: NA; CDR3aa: CATSDSKGVWGNQPQHF
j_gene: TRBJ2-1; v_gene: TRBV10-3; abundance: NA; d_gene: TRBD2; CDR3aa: CAISESGGDNGYNEQFF
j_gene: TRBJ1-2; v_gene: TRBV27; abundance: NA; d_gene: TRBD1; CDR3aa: CASSLSGTGHYGYTF
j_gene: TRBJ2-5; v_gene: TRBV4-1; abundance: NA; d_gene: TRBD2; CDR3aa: CASSQDTLAGGQETQYF
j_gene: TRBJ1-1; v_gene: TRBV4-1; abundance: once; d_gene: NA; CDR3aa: CASSQRSRQLNTEAFF
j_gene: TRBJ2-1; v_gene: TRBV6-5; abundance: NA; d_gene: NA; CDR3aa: CASNSLAQLNEQFF
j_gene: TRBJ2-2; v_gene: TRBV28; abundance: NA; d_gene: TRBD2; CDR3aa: CASSSRGSGSSTGELFF
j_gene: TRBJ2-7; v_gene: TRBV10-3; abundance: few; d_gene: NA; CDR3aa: CAISEYEGEQYF
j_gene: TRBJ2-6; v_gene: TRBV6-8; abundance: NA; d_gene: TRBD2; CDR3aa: CASSYGGDPYVSGANVLTF
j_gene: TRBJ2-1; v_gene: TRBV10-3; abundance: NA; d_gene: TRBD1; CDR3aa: CAISGDRGNEQFF
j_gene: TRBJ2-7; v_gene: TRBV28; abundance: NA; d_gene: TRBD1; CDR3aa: CASTDRGLRQYF
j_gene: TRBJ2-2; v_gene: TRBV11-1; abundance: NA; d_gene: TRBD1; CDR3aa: CASSFKGADTGELFF
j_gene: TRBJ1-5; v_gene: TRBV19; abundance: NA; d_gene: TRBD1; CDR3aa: CASSIGDRPPSRQPQHF
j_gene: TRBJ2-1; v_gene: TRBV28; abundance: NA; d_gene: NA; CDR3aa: CASSPVGGTYNEQFF
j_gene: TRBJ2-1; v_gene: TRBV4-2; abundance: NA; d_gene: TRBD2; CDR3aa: CASSQDPGSEREKMWGYNEQFF
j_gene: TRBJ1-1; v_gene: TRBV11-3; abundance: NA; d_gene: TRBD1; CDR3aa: CASSPRTGGNTEAFF
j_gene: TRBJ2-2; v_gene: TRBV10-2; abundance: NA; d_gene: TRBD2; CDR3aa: CASLVSGRADTGELFF
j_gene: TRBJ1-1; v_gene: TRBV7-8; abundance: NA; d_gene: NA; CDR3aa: CASSLMGAGAPSGAEAFF
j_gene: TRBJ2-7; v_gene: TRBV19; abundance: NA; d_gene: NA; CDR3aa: CASSIPRPTISYEQYF
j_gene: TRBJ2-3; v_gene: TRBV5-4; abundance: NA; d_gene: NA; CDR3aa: CASSLETGRDTQYF